The clone carrying this T cell receptor (beta chain) has ten or more counts. The sample is drawn from a study of regulatory T cells in long-lasting Graves disease. Through Arm-PCR of CDR3 regions and iRepertoire HTBI primers, TCR beta libraries were built. TCRdb processed the multiplex PCR reads anew with MiXCR; each CDR3 protein has one entry. The table lists 540,000 or so distinct CDR3 sequences, roughly 12% of them singletons, with 10% in the top ten. The CDR3 sequence is 14 residues long. The ends were cut back, 5 bases at V and 2 bases at J, with 13 bases in the middle. Looked up from germline, CDR1 is LNHDA and CDR2 is SQIVND (reference sequence). Indicated time point: newly diagnosed GD, antithyroid drugs for less than 3 months. The TCR library was made from RNA that had been extracted from PBMCs in TRIzol. The patient group derived from an endocrinology department in Xi'an, China. These same records also appear under a second study, on T cells in Graves' hyperthyroidism and ophthalmopathy. That work contributes: Any patient presenting with uncontrolled infection, other autoimmune disease, pregnancy or lactation was left out.

This sequence was found in a man under 40 with Graves disease. The chain recombines TRBV19 with TRBJ2-7, with D hard to call. Sequencing was performed on peripheral blood mononuclear cells (PBMCs), taken at new diagnosis, from a patient treated with antithyroid drugs. The CDR3 region is CASSPWTDTYEQYF. The CDR3, as DNA: TGTGCCAGTAGTCCCTGGACCGATACCTACGAGCAGTACTTC.